This T cell receptor (beta chain) was sequenced during a study of cytomegalovirus exposure and HLA in healthy donors. Overall study results and limits: Researchers reported in a later analysis that a missense DCLRE1C variant was tied to TCR beta V- and J-gene trimming.

Concerning this clone: Its antigen is unknown.

It was with 60 Vbeta and 13 Jbeta primers that the PCR ran. In the source study's methods: Later work found roughly 80 million unique TCR beta chains, with some 11 million shared. The method was immunoSEQ multiplex PCR; TCRdb's version includes in-frame clones alone and lacks a portion of them. V and J calls and clone size are given by that table; D and trimming were obtained from the DNA. In the table there are about 200,000 clones, around 83% of which are singletons. The V gene's germline CDR1 is SGHRS and CDR2 YFSETQ. The CDR3 has 18 residues. Deletions cut 0 bases from V and 2 bases from J, with 21 bases between.

The chain couples TRBV5-1 to TRBJ2-7, with D possibly being TRBD2 (5 bases). The sample consisted of PBMCs. The receptor's source is a woman aged 45-65 years in good health and CMV-seropositive. The chain's CDR3 is CASSLAPNSRELAYEQYF. The CDR3 coding sequence is TGCGCCAGCAGCTTGGCCCCGAACTCCCGGGAACTTGCCTACGAGCAGTACTTC.